The 15 T cell receptor beta chains in this list originate from one sample, sequenced in a study of CD8+ T cells in alopecia areata. Extraction and reverse transcription of RNA yielded cDNA as the sequencing template. Assay: immunoSEQ multiplex PCR; the TCRdb copy retains only in-frame clones and omits some. The profile covers some 110,000 clones, none occurring a single time. Sequencing input: lesional skin. Every receptor here comes from a C3H/HeJ mouse with alopecia areata. As its MHC haplotype, the strain has H2-k.

There are many counts of this clone. These gene names are mouse names. This sample also contains other DNA sequences that code for the same CDR3. CDR3 bases read: TGTGCCAGCAGTATGGACTGGGGGAGTCAAAAC. This sequence encodes CASSMDWGSQN. The whole CDR3 region reads CASSMDWGSQNTLYF. V and J are TRBV19 and TRBJ2-4; TRBD2 matches at 10 bases. The read ends 4 residues shy of where the CDR3 ends; the end is completed using the germline J gene. The CDR3 contains 15 residues. CDR1 is FNHDT, CDR2 SITEND, per germline (reference sequence). Trimming took 2 bases from V and 0 from J; bases not matched to a gene: 0.

This clone was seen only a few times. The gene names here belong to mouse. The missing CDR3 end, 4 residues past where the read stops, is filled in from the germline J gene. The rearrangement uses TRBV1 and TRBJ2-1; TRBD2 is a possible D gene (6 bases). The CDR3 is 16 amino acids. V was pared by 0 bases and J by 3 bases, with 12 bases between. Looked up from germline, CDR1 is NSQYPW and CDR2 is LRSPGD (reference sequence). CDR3 sequence reads: CTCSAESPGAYAEQFF. The sequenced part of the CDR3 DNA is TGCACCTGCAGTGCAGAATCCCCTGGGGCCTATGCT.

A note on this clone: Genes and germline are mouse. The read ends 4 residues early relative to the CDR3; the germline J gene fills the gap. The chain recombines TRBV1 with TRBJ2-2; 10 bases align to TRBD1. With 4 bases clipped from V and 3 bases from J, the junction kept 2 bases outside the gene matches. Germline CDR1 NSQYPW, CDR2 LRSPGD (reference sequence). The CDR3 has 15 residues. CDR3 sequence: CTCSGQGADTGQLYF. Partial CDR3 DNA: TGCACCTGCAGTGGACAGGGGGCTGACACCGGG.

Comment on this clone: Gene names refer to mouse genes. The read gets to within 4 residues of the CDR3 end, and the germline J gene fills in the rest. The chain couples TRBV13-3 to TRBJ1-4; a weak D match, TRBD1 (6 bases). The length of the CDR3 is 15 residues. Trimming shortened V by 2 bases and J by 2 bases, and 10 bases separated the two germline ends. Per germline, CDR1 NNHDY and CDR2 SYVADS. The part of the CDR3 DNA that was read is TGTGCCAGCAGTGAAACAGGGAAGTCCAACGAA. This gives the protein CASSETGKSNE. The entire CDR3 sequence reads CASSETGKSNERLFF.

Concerning this clone itself: Gene names are mouse gene names. The read comes to an end 4 residues before the CDR3 does, leaving the germline J gene to fill in the end. The V and J genes are TRBV1 and TRBJ2-4; 10 positions match TRBD2. The CDR3 is 14 residues long. Germline-derived CDR1 and CDR2 are NSQYPW and LRSPGD (reference sequence). The sequenced part of the CDR3 DNA is TGCACCTGCAGTCTGGGACTGGGGAGAAAC. It encodes CTCSLGLGRN. The whole CDR3 reads CTCSLGLGRNTLYF. The full variable domain, completed using reference TRBV1 and TRBJ2-4, is VTLLEQNPRWRLVPRGQAVNLRCILKNSQYPWMSWYQQDLQKQLQWLFTLRSPGDKEVKSLPGADYLATRVTDTELRLQVANMSQGRTLYCTCSLGLGRNTLYFGAGTRLSVL.

This clone was recorded a few times. Gene names are mouse gene names. Coverage ceases 4 residues before the CDR3 finishes, and the germline J gene fills in the end. The chain combines TRBV3 with TRBJ2-1; D is possibly TRBD1 (6 bases). Per germline, CDR1 SNHLY and CDR2 FYNGKV (reference sequence). The CDR3 extends over 14 amino acids. V lost 4 bases to trimming and J lost 2 bases, with 9 bases between them. This CDR3 is CASSSDRYYAEQFF. The covered CDR3 bases are TGTGCCAGCAGCTCGGACAGATACTATGCT. The full variable domain, completed using reference TRBV3 and TRBJ2-1, is GPKVLQIPSHQIIDMGQMVTLNCDPVSNHLYFYWYKQILGQQMEFLVNFYNGKVMEKSKLFKDQFSVERPDGSYFTLKIQPTALEDSAVYFCASSSDRYYAEQFFGPGTRLTVL.

A few counts support this clone. All gene names here are mouse names. The CDR3 end is not reached by the read, which stops 4 residues before it; the germline J gene fills it in. The chain recombines TRBV19 with TRBJ1-1; D is possibly TRBD1 (6 bases). Germline V CDR1 and CDR2: FNHDT, SITEND (reference sequence). The CDR3 has 11 residues. CDR3 protein: CASGTKTEVFF. CDR3 DNA, as far as it was read: TGTGCCAGCGGGACAAAAACA.

This clone was recorded a few times. Gene names and germline refer to mouse. The read is 4 residues too short to cover the CDR3 end, so that end is filled in from the germline J gene. The same CDR3 is also encoded by other DNA sequences in this sample. The V call is TRBV13-3, the J call TRBJ2-7, with 9 nucleotides matching TRBD1. This CDR3 region has 14 residues. CDR1 NNHDY and CDR2 SYVADS come from the germline V gene. The CDR3 sequence is CASSDRQGGYEQYF. CDR3 DNA, as far as it was read: TGTGCCAGCAGTGACAGACAGGGGGGATAT.

This clone occurred a few times. Mouse germline and gene names are used. The read ends 4 residues before the CDR3 terminus; that terminus is restored from the germline J gene. V and J are TRBV13-3 and TRBJ2-5, with TRBD2 matching 10 bases. The J segment lost 0 bases and the V segment lost 2 bases, leaving 6 bases of the junction unmatched. CDR1 NNHDY and CDR2 SYVADS come from the germline V gene. The CDR3 extends over 17 amino acids. The CDR3 is CASSERTGGVNQDTQYF. The sequenced part of the CDR3 DNA is TGTGCCAGCAGTGAGAGGACTGGGGGAGTTAACCAAGAC.

This clone showed up just a few times. At residue 12, the TCRdb protein departs from the DNA translation, so the protein shown here was derived from the DNA itself. Gene names and germline refer to mouse. The read is 3 residues too short to cover the CDR3 end, so that end is filled in from the germline J gene. V usage is TRBV13-1 and J usage is TRBJ1-6; 7 bases map to TRBD1. TRBJ1-6 is filed as an ORF, its function uncertain. Germline V gene lookup returns CDR1 NSHNY and CDR2 SYGAGN. Unmatched junction bases numbered 8, after V lost 3 bases and J lost 8 bases. CDR3 length: 15 residues. The CDR3 reads CASSVRRGTDSPLYF. The CDR3 bases that were read are TGTGCCAGCAGTGTTCGCAGGGGGACAGATTCGCCC.

This clone was observed many times. Gene names denote mouse genes. With the read ending 4 residues before the CDR3 end, the germline J gene is used to fill in that end. The chain joins TRBV13-3 to TRBJ2-1, with D perhaps matching TRBD2 (5 bases). The ends were cut back, 0 bases at V and 4 bases at J, with 8 bases in the middle. The CDR3 spans 14 residues. Per germline, CDR1 NNHDY and CDR2 SYVADS. Incomplete CDR3 DNA: TGTGCCAGCAGTGATGCGCCTGGGTATGCT. As protein: CASSDAPGYA. The full-length CDR3 reads as CASSDAPGYAEQFF.

This clone has only a few counts. Gene names denote mouse genes. The CDR3 is cut off 4 residues early in the read; its end comes from the germline J gene. The rearrangement uses TRBV13-3 and TRBJ2-2; D perhaps matches TRBD1 (5 bases). Germline CDR1 and CDR2: NNHDY and SYVADS. Trimming took 0 bases from V and 3 from J, leaving 9 bases between them. The CDR3 spans 15 residues. CDR3 bases read: TGTGCCAGCAGTGATGCACAGGAGGACACCGGG. Translation: CASSDAQEDTG. The whole CDR3 is CASSDAQEDTGQLYF.

As to this clone: TCRdb's protein sequence differs at residue 13 from the translated DNA; the protein presented here follows the DNA. The listed genes are named as in mouse. The missing CDR3 end, 3 residues past where the read stops, is filled in from the germline J gene. The chain links TRBV13-3 to TRBJ1-3; 7 bases align to TRBD1. V was clipped by 0 bases and J by 2 bases; unmatched bases: 5. Germline lookup yields CDR1 NNHDY and CDR2 SYVADS. This CDR3 contains 16 residues. Here the CDR3 reads CASSDADREAGNTLYF. The DNA read from the CDR3 is TGTGCCAGCAGTGATGCAGACAGGGAGGCTGGAAATACG.

This clone was seen only a few times. The gene symbols are mouse symbols. Sequencing ends 4 residues short of the CDR3 end; the germline J gene provides the rest. V usage is TRBV13-3 and J usage is TRBJ2-1; D possibly corresponds to TRBD1 (6 bases). The CDR3 totals 14 residues. Per the germline V gene, CDR1 is NNHDY and CDR2 is SYVADS. With 2 bases removed from V and 6 bases from J, the gap between germline ends came to 12 bases. The CDR3 region is CASSDSAGVAEQFF. Incomplete CDR3 DNA: TGTGCCAGCAGTGACTCCGCAGGGGTTGCT.

This clone was counted a few times. The gene names given are mouse names. The DNA read from the CDR3 is TGTGCCAGCAGTTTTCTGGGGGCCAATTAT. Its translation: CASSFLGANY. The whole CDR3 protein is CASSFLGANYEQYF. The chain carries TRBV14 and TRBJ2-7, with D possibly being TRBD2 (7 bases). Read data end 4 residues before the CDR3 end; the end is taken from the germline J gene. Germline lookup yields CDR1 SGHDT and CDR2 FRDEAV. The length of the CDR3 is 14 residues.